This entry lists 23 T cell receptor beta chains sequenced from one sample in a study of shared clonotypes between healthy human individuals. Some clones are missing from TCRdb's copy, which holds only in-frame ones; the method was immunoSEQ multiplex PCR. The sample includes millions of clones, around nine tenths of them seen just once. The material sequenced was naive CD4+ T cells sorted from blood. Documented subset: CD45RA+ positively selected. Receptors originate from a man aged 18 to 30 in good health.

The V and J genes are TRBV5-1 and TRBJ2-5; tentatively, D is TRBD1 (6 bases). Between the trimmed V and J ends, which lost 6 bases and 1 base, there was a span of 16 bases. From germline, CDR1 is SGHRS and CDR2 YFSETQ. The CDR3 covers 15 residues. CDR3 bases: TGCGCCAGCACCGGGACAACAACCACCCAAGAGACCCAGTACTTC. Its translation is CASTGTTTTQETQYF. Filled out from reference TRBV5-1 and TRBJ2-5, the complete variable domain reads KAGVTQTPRYLIKTRGQQVTLSCSPISGHRSVSWYQQTPGQGLQFLFEYFSETQRNKGNFPGRFSGRQFSNSRSEMNVSTLELGDSALYLCASTGTTTTQETQYFGPGTRLLVL.

This clone showed up just once. This rearrangement joins TRBV5-1 to TRBJ1-3; D call uncertain. Per the germline V gene, CDR1 is SGHRS and CDR2 is YFSETQ. The CDR3 contains 15 residues. The germline V and J ends were trimmed by 4 bases and 4 bases, with 15 bases remaining between them. The CDR3 sequence is CASSPRWGSGNTIYF. The CDR3 coding sequence is TGCGCCAGCAGCCCGCGGTGGGGATCCGGAAACACCATATATTTT.

The chain's CDR3 is CASSPGLGNTGELFF. In DNA, the CDR3 is TGTGCCAGCAGCCCGGGACTAGGAAACACCGGGGAGCTGTTTTTT. The chain links TRBV7-3 to TRBJ2-2, with TRBD2 identical over 8 bases. Germline V gene lookup returns CDR1 SGHTA and CDR2 FQGTGA. V dropped 5 bases and J dropped 2; count of bases not matched to a gene: 4. This CDR3 spans 15 amino acids.

The CDR3 sequence: CASRERLAAFNEQFF. As DNA, the CDR3 is TGCGCCAGCAGGGAGCGACTAGCGGCATTCAATGAGCAGTTCTTC. The chain carries TRBV5-1 and TRBJ2-1, with 9 bases fitting TRBD2. From germline, CDR1 is SGHRS and CDR2 YFSETQ. The junction had 9 bases not matched to a gene; V was cut back by 5 bases and J by 6 bases. There are 15 residues in the CDR3.

The chain is built from TRBV28 and TRBJ2-6; maybe TRBD1 (7 bases). V was clipped by 6 bases and J by 6 bases, with 18 bases between them. CDR3 length: 16 residues. From germline, CDR1 is MDHEN and CDR2 SYDVKM. CDR3: CASSPSGGGAANVLTF. The CDR3 DNA is TGTGCCAGCAGCCCTAGTGGAGGGGGCGCGGCCAACGTCCTGACTTTC.

This clone has only a few counts. This same CDR3 is encoded by further DNA sequences in the sample. The chain joins TRBV5-1 to TRBJ1-1; D remains ambiguous. This CDR3 is 14 amino acids long. Looked up from germline, CDR1 is SGHRS and CDR2 is YFSETQ. V was cut by 0 bases and J by 0 bases, with 6 bases left in between. This chain's CDR3 is CASSLAGMNTEAFF. CDR3 DNA: TGCGCCAGCAGCTTGGCGGGGATGAACACTGAAGCTTTCTTT.

This clone came up once. V usage is TRBV28 and J usage is TRBJ2-7; D is possibly TRBD1 or TRBD2 (6 bases each). The CDR3 sequence is 15 residues long. V was cut by 5 bases and J by 2 bases, with 16 bases left in between. The germline CDR1 and CDR2 sequences are MDHEN and SYDVKM. The chain's CDR3 is CASSPPGGRTYEQYF. In DNA, the CDR3 is TGTGCCAGCAGTCCCCCTGGGGGGCGCACCTACGAGCAGTACTTC. The variable domain in full, completed from reference TRBV28 and TRBJ2-7, reads DVKVTQSSRYLVKRTGEKVFLECVQDMDHENMFWYRQDPGLGLRLIYFSYDVKMKEKGDIPEGYSVSREKKERFSLILESASTNQTSMYLCASSPPGGRTYEQYFGPGTRLTVT.

This rearrangement joins TRBV5-1 to TRBJ2-5, with unresolved D. In germline, CDR1 is SGHRS, CDR2 YFSETQ. The CDR3 has 13 amino acids. Between the trimmed V and J ends, which lost 4 bases and 2 bases, there was a span of 9 bases. The CDR3 coding sequence is TGCGCCAGCAGCGACCTTCAACAAGAGACCCAGTACTTC. It is translated as CASSDLQQETQYF.

V gene TRBV28 combines with J gene TRBJ2-3; 10 bases line up with TRBD2. This CDR3 has 12 residues. Germline lookup yields CDR1 MDHEN and CDR2 SYDVKM. In nucleotides, the CDR3 is TGTGTTAGCGGGGGGAGCACAGATACGCAGTATTTT. The encoded protein is CVSGGSTDTQYF.

The chain has TRBV7-6 and TRBJ2-1, with a weak D call TRBD2 (5 bases). Deletions cut 5 bases from V and 9 bases from J, with 20 bases between. The CDR3 spans 15 residues. CDR1 SGHVS and CDR2 FNYEAQ come from the germline V gene. In DNA, the CDR3 is TGTGCCAGCAGCCCTAGTGGTTCTAGCTCCGGTGAGCAGTTCTTC. Translating gives CASSPSGSSSGEQFF.

The V and J genes are TRBV27 and TRBJ2-7; TRBD2 is a possible D gene (7 bases). The V gene's germline CDR1 is MNHEY and CDR2 SMNVEV (reference sequence). V lost 6 bases and J lost 5, with 17 bases in between. The CDR3 extends over 14 amino acids. The CDR3 nucleotides read TGTGCCAGCAGGGGATGGGGGGGGCTGGACGAGCAGTACTTC. Protein sequence: CASRGWGGLDEQYF.

The rearrangement uses TRBV5-8 and TRBJ2-1; 9 nucleotides align to TRBD1. The germline V gene encodes CDR1 SGHTS and CDR2 YDEGEE. There are 15 residues in the CDR3. The V and J ends lost 4 bases and 6 bases, in that order; junction bases with no gene match: 8. CDR3 loop: CASSADRGRINEQFF. DNA for the CDR3: TGTGCCAGCAGCGCAGACAGGGGGAGAATCAATGAGCAGTTCTTC.

About this clone itself: The sample has other DNA sequences that encode this CDR3 too. The rearrangement joins TRBV11-2 to TRBJ2-7; TRBD2 matches 9 bases. Unmatched junction bases numbered 4, after V lost 1 base and J lost 3 bases. Germline lookup yields CDR1 SGHAT and CDR2 FQNNGV. The CDR3 has 15 amino acids. CDR3 bases: TGTGCCAGCAGCTTAGGGGGACTAGCCCTCTACGAGCAGTACTTC. As protein: CASSLGGLALYEQYF.

The chain joins TRBV19 to TRBJ2-3, with 9 bases aligning to TRBD2. Germline lookup yields CDR1 LNHDA and CDR2 SQIVND (reference sequence). CDR3 length: 17 amino acids. V trimming: 5 bases; J trimming: 0 bases; junction bases outside the gene matches: 9. The CDR3 DNA is TGTGCCAGTAGTGATGGGGGACTAGCTGCAAGCACAGATACGCAGTATTTT. Translating it yields CASSDGGLAASTDTQYF.

The chain is built from TRBV6-6 and TRBJ1-2; D is unclear. The CDR3 has 14 amino acids. Germline lookup yields CDR1 MNHNY and CDR2 SVGAGI (reference sequence). The V end was cut by 8 bases, the J end by 2 bases, with 15 bases between. The CDR3 is CASASPGTNYGYTF. CDR3 DNA sequence: TGTGCCAGCGCCTCACCGGGAACCAACTATGGCTACACCTTC.

CDR3 in DNA: TGTGCCAGTATCGGAGGGGACTTGGGTTTAACTGGAAAACTGTTTTTT. This codes for CASIGGDLGLTGKLFF. The J gene is TRBJ1-4, the V gene TRBV19, with a weak D call TRBD1 (5 bases). Trimming removed 7 bases from V and 10 bases from J, with 25 bases in between. Germline V gene data show CDR1 as LNHDA and CDR2 as SQIVND (reference sequence). The CDR3 covers 16 residues.

The CDR3 is CASIADNSPLHF. The CDR3 bases are TGTGCCAGCATCGCAGATAATTCACCCCTCCACTTT. V usage is TRBV6-1 and J usage is TRBJ1-6; no firm D call. Germline V gene data show CDR1 as MNHNS and CDR2 as SASEGT. Deletions cut 7 bases from V and 5 bases from J, with 6 bases between. The CDR3 extends over 12 amino acids.

This chain joins TRBV25-1 and TRBJ1-6; 7 bases map to TRBD1. Germline-derived CDR1 and CDR2 are MGHDK and SYGVNS. J was trimmed by 13 bases and V by 3 bases; bases with no gene match: 9. The CDR3 sequence is 14 residues long. The CDR3 DNA is TGTGCCAGCAGTGATTGGGAGGGGGCGCGGCCCCTCCACTTT. Its protein product is CASSDWEGARPLHF.

This CDR3 is CASRTLGVNTEAFF. CDR3 nucleotides: TGTGCCAGCAGGACCTTAGGGGTGAACACTGAAGCTTTCTTT. This chain uses TRBV27 with TRBJ1-1; a weak D match, TRBD1 (5 bases). CDR1 is MNHEY and CDR2 is SMNVEV in the germline V gene (reference sequence). The V end was cut by 6 bases, the J end by 0 bases, with 11 bases between. The CDR3 runs 14 residues.

V gene TRBV19 combines with J gene TRBJ2-1, with D hard to call. V was pared by 3 bases and J by 8 bases, with 17 bases between. Germline values: CDR1 LNHDA, CDR2 SQIVND (reference sequence). This CDR3 is built from 15 residues. For the CDR3, the DNA is TGTGCCAGTAGTATCGGGCGGAGACGGACCGATGAGCAGTTCTTC. Translation gives CASSIGRRRTDEQFF.

The genes are TRBV5-6 and TRBJ1-4; 7 bases map to TRBD1. Germline CDR1 is SGHDT and CDR2 is YYEEEE. The CDR3 consists of 18 residues. The V gene end was trimmed by 2 bases and the J gene end by 0 bases; junction bases not matched to a gene: 10. The CDR3 DNA reads as TGTGCCAGCAGCTTTGGACGACCCGGGACAGCAACTAATGAAAAACTGTTTTTT. Translating gives CASSFGRPGTATNEKLFF. Full variable domain (remainder filled in from reference TRBV5-6 and TRBJ1-4): DAGVTQSPTHLIKTRGQQVTLRCSPKSGHDTVSWYQQALGQGPQFIFQYYEEEERQRGNFPDRFSGHQFPNYSSELNVNALLLGDSALYLCASSFGRPGTATNEKLFFGSGTQLSVL.

A word on this clone: Distinct nucleotide sequences in the sample also encode this CDR3. The chain joins TRBV18 to TRBJ1-1, with a weak D call TRBD1 (6 bases). Between the trimmed V and J ends, which lost 6 bases and 1 base, there was a span of 9 bases. The CDR3 runs 13 residues. Germline V gene sequence: CDR1 KGHSH, CDR2 LQKENI. Here the CDR3 reads CASSLDRNTEAFF. The CDR3 DNA sequence: TGTGCCAGCTCGCTGGACAGGAACACTGAAGCTTTCTTT. Full variable domain (rest looked up from reference TRBV18 and TRBJ1-1): NAGVMQNPRHLVRRRGQEARLRCSPMKGHSHVYWYRQLPEEGLKFMVYLQKENIIDESGMPKERFSAEFPKEGPSILRIQQVVRGDSAAYFCASSLDRNTEAFFGQGTRLTVV.

The V call is TRBV6-5, the J call TRBJ1-2; D gene uncertain. Germline assignment: CDR1 MNHEY and CDR2 SVGAGI. CDR3 length equals 13 residues. Trimming removed 5 bases from V and 7 bases from J, with 14 bases in between. The CDR3: CASSRTPRTGYTF. The DNA of the CDR3 is TGTGCCAGCAGTCGGACTCCCAGGACTGGCTACACCTTC.